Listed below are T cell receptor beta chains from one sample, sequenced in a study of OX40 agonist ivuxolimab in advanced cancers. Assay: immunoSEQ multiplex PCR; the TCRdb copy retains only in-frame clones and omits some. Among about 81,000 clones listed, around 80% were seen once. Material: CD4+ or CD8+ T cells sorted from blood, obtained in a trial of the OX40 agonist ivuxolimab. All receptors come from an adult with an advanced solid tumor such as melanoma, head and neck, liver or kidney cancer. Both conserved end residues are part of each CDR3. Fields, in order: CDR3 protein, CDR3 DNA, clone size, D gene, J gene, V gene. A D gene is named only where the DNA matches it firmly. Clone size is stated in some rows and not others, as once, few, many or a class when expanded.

CASSVTENTGELFF	TGTGCCAGCAGCGTTACGGAGAACACCGGGGAGCTGTTTTTT	NA	NA	TRBJ2-2	TRBV9
CASSVVTSTDTQYF	TGTGCCAGCAGCGTAGTCACTAGCACAGATACGCAGTATTTT	NA	NA	TRBJ2-3	TRBV9
CASSPLPRSEQYF	TGTGCCAGCAGCCCCCTACCTAGGAGCGAGCAGTACTTC	few	NA	TRBJ2-7	TRBV7-2
CASSVWGSNQPQHF	TGTGCCAGCAGTGTCTGGGGTAGCAATCAGCCCCAGCATTTT	few	NA	TRBJ1-5	TRBV2
CASSQSADESTNEKLFF	TGCGCCAGCAGTCAATCAGCGGATGAATCAACTAATGAAAAACTGTTTTTT	NA	NA	TRBJ1-4	TRBV23-1
CAWSAGARTEAFF	TGTGCCTGGAGTGCGGGGGCGCGGACTGAAGCTTTCTTT	NA	NA	TRBJ1-1	TRBV30
CASSLGGEINQPQHF	TGTGCCAGCAGCTTAGGAGGGGAGATCAATCAGCCCCAGCATTTT	NA	NA	TRBJ1-5	TRBV7-3
CASSLAGGVTDTQYF	TGTGCCAGCAGCTTAGCGGGGGGAGTCACAGATACGCAGTATTTT	NA	TRBD2	TRBJ2-3	TRBV11-2
CASIRDSESGANVLTF	TGTGCCAGTATCCGGGACAGTGAATCTGGGGCCAACGTCCTGACTTTC	NA	TRBD1	TRBJ2-6	TRBV19
CASSEINRGGQPQHF	TGTGCCAGCAGTGAAATAAACAGGGGCGGCCAGCCCCAGCATTTT	NA	TRBD1	TRBJ1-5	TRBV6-1